Sequencing of this TCR beta chain was carried out in a study of T cell responses to AZD1222 COVID-19 vaccine. About the study: Pooled samples include second doses given at about 4 or 12 weeks. Study observations and caveats: Spike was spanned by vaccine-associated CD4 TCRs, with dominance at 160-218 and 743-854.

With regard to this clone: Its antigen is still unknown.

Assay used: immunoSEQ multiplex PCR; TCRdb lists only in-frame clones, some missing. The sample lists about 150,000 clones; approximately 90% were seen once. This TCR came from an adult in good health. The input for sequencing was peripheral blood, taken on day 0 of AZD1222 vaccination.

This chain's CDR3 is CASSPPRETSGNTIYF. CDR3 sequence (DNA): TGTGCCAGCAGTCCCCCCCGGGAGACCTCTGGAAACACCATATATTTT. The chain has TRBV6-6 and TRBJ1-3; D not resolved. Germline assignment: CDR1 MNHNY and CDR2 SVGAGI (reference sequence). Trimming shortened V by 5 bases and J by 0 bases, and 14 bases separated the two germline ends. The CDR3 sequence is 16 residues long.